This entry lists 23 T cell receptor beta chains sequenced from one sample in a study of T cell repertoires in cytomegalovirus infection. From the reads, TCRdb called clonotypes with MiXCR, one entry per CDR3 protein. The profile shows roughly 760,000 distinct CDR3 sequences, approximately 34% of them singletons. Sequenced sample: PBMCs. The source is a human donor in good health (CMV status not recorded). Some clones in this sample may be carry-over from other donors' samples.

The rearrangement links TRBV7-9 to TRBJ1-5; D gene ambiguous. V was clipped by 6 bases and J by 0 bases, with 12 bases between them. Germline values: CDR1 SEHNR, CDR2 FQNEAQ (reference sequence). The CDR3 is 15 residues long. CDR3 sequence: CASRLRTGSNQPQHF. Written as DNA, the CDR3 is TGTGCCAGCAGACTACGGACGGGTAGCAATCAGCCCCAGCATTTT. Looking up the rest from reference TRBV7-9 and TRBJ1-5 gives the full variable domain: DTGVSQNPRHKITKRGQNVTFRCDPISEHNRLYWYRQTLGQGPEFLTYFQNEAQLEKSRLLSDRFSAERPKGSFSTLEIQRTEQGDSAMYLCASRLRTGSNQPQHFGDGTRLSIL.

The V call is TRBV7-8, the J call TRBJ2-6, with unresolved D. Trimming took off 5 bases at V and 4 bases at J, with 9 bases between the two ends. CDR1 and CDR2 from the germline V gene are SGHVS and FQNEAQ. The CDR3 loop spans 14 amino acids. The CDR3 region has the DNA TGTGCCAGCAGCGACACGTGGGGGGCCAACGTCCTGACTTTC. Encoded protein: CASSDTWGANVLTF. The variable domain in full, with the rest retrieved from reference TRBV7-8 and TRBJ2-6, is GAGVSQSPRYKVAKRGQDVALRCDPISGHVSLFWYQQALGQGPEFLTYFQNEAQLDKSGLPSDRFFAERPEGSVSTLKIQRTQQEDSAVYLCASSDTWGANVLTFGAGSRLTVL.

The gene calls are TRBV5-6 and TRBJ1-3; no firm D call. V lost 0 bases to trimming and J lost 0 bases, with 10 bases between them. The V gene's germline CDR1 is SGHDT and CDR2 YYEEEE. The CDR3 has 16 amino acids. CDR3 sequence: CASSLERTLSGNTIYF. In nucleotides, the CDR3 is TGTGCCAGCAGCTTGGAGCGAACCCTCTCTGGAAACACCATATATTTT.

This clonotype was seen at least ten times. The genes are TRBV7-2 and TRBJ2-4; 11 bases map to TRBD2. Germline V CDR1 and CDR2: SGHTA, FQGNSA. V lost 4 bases and J lost 9; bases outside the gene matches: 8. The CDR3 extends over 15 amino acids. The CDR3: CASSSATSGMGIQYF. The CDR3 bases are TGTGCCAGCAGCTCGGCGACTAGCGGGATGGGCATTCAGTACTTC.

The sample holds a few counts of this clonotype. A single base separates this from a much larger clone, so it may be a read error. It is likely a read error, because the conserved phenylalanine at the end of the CDR3 is missing. The V and J genes are TRBV20-1 and TRBJ2-1, with 9 bases lining up with TRBD2. The CDR3 is 16 residues long. CDR1 is DFQATT, CDR2 SNEGSKA, per germline (reference sequence). V lost 2 bases and J lost 4; bases outside the gene matches: 9. CDR3 region: CSARSPTSGFYNEQFL. For the CDR3, the DNA is TGCAGTGCTAGAAGTCCGACTAGCGGATTTTACAATGAGCAGTTCTTA.

This clonotype was seen ten or more times. The chain recombines TRBV7-6 with TRBJ2-7; 13 bases agree with TRBD2. Per the germline V gene, CDR1 is SGHVS and CDR2 is FNYEAQ. V shed 7 bases and J 4 bases; nucleotides not matched to a gene: 13. The length of the CDR3 is 17 residues. The DNA for the CDR3 is TGTGCCAGCACCAAGCGGTCCGGGACTAGCGGGATTTACGAGCAGTACTTC. Amino acid sequence: CASTKRSGTSGIYEQYF.

The chain links TRBV28 to TRBJ1-6; the D gene is possibly TRBD1 (5 bases). V was trimmed by 8 bases and J by 6 bases, leaving 20 bases between them. Germline assignment: CDR1 MDHEN and CDR2 SYDVKM. The CDR3 totals 16 residues. CDR3 DNA sequence: TGTGCCAGCTCCCACCTGGGGGTCGAACGTAATTCACCCCTCCACTTT. Translation: CASSHLGVERNSPLHF.

This rearrangement joins TRBV19 to TRBJ1-3; D gene ambiguous. Between the trimmed V and J ends, which lost 9 bases and 4 bases, there was a span of 16 bases. The CDR3 covers 14 residues. From germline, CDR1 is LNHDA and CDR2 SQIVND (reference sequence). The CDR3 DNA is TGTGCCAGCGATGAGGGTACGGGCGGAAACACCATATATTTT. Its protein product is CASDEGTGGNTIYF.

With respect to this clonotype: Without the conserved terminal phenylalanine or tryptophan, this CDR3 likely stems from a read error. V gene TRBV5-5 combines with J gene TRBJ1-2, with 7 bases that match TRBD1. Germline V gene data show CDR1 as SGHKS and CDR2 as YYEKEE (reference sequence). V lost 4 bases and J lost 1; bases outside the gene matches: 4. This CDR3 comprises 14 residues. The DNA for the CDR3 is TGTGCCAGCAGCGTCGGGACAGATAACTATGGCTACACCTAC. Its protein is CASSVGTDNYGYTY.

The chain has TRBV28 and TRBJ1-2, with D perhaps matching TRBD1 (5 bases). The CDR3 runs 16 residues. Trimming took 3 bases from V and 4 from J, leaving 18 bases between them. Germline lookup yields CDR1 MDHEN and CDR2 SYDVKM. CDR3 region: CASSFRLTETRYGYTF. The CDR3, as DNA: TGTGCCAGCAGTTTCCGTCTGACAGAGACCCGCTATGGCTACACCTTC.

The chain joins TRBV7-2 to TRBJ1-1; tentatively, D is TRBD1 (6 bases). The germline V gene has CDR1 SGHTA and CDR2 FQGNSA. The CDR3 is 15 amino acids. V lost 3 bases, J lost 1 base, and 12 bases lay in between. CDR3 amino acids: CASSFRRGGNTEAFF. The CDR3 DNA sequence: TGTGCCAGCAGCTTTCGCCGAGGGGGGAACACTGAAGCTTTCTTT. Together with reference TRBV7-2 and TRBJ1-1, the CDR3 gives the full variable domain: GAGVSQSPSNKVTEKGKDVELRCDPISGHTALYWYRQSLGQGLEFLIYFQGNSAPDKSGLPSDRFSAERTGGSVSTLTIQRTQQEDSAVYLCASSFRRGGNTEAFFGQGTRLTVV.

Only a few counts were recorded for this clonotype. The chain recombines TRBV25-1 with TRBJ2-7; 7 nucleotides align to TRBD1. This CDR3 contains 13 residues. V lost 5 bases to trimming and J lost 6 bases; unmatched junction nucleotides: 7. Germline CDR1 and CDR2: MGHDK and SYGVNS. The CDR3 is CASSLTGEFEQYF. In DNA form, the CDR3 reads TGTGCCAGCAGTTTAACAGGGGAATTCGAGCAGTACTTC.

The rearrangement uses TRBV3-1 and TRBJ1-4; 7 nucleotides line up with TRBD1. This CDR3 has 15 residues. Looked up from germline, CDR1 is LGHDT and CDR2 is YNNKEL (reference sequence). V was clipped by 4 bases and J by 7 bases; unmatched bases: 9. The CDR3 sequence is CASSPLGDSFEKLFF. DNA for the CDR3: TGTGCCAGCAGCCCCCTAGGGGACAGTTTTGAAAAACTGTTTTTT.

The chain employs TRBV6-5 and TRBJ1-4, with 7 bases matching TRBD1. The CDR3 runs 14 residues. Trimming at V came to 5 bases and at J to 8 bases, leaving 8 bases not matched to a gene. Germline lookup yields CDR1 MNHEY and CDR2 SVGAGI. Written as DNA, the CDR3 is TGTGCCAGCAGTGCCAGGGGGGGGTTCGAAAAACTGTTTTTT. Amino acid sequence: CASSARGGFEKLFF.

This clonotype was recorded a few times. This rearrangement joins TRBV28 to TRBJ2-5, with 9 bases identical to TRBD2. The CDR3 spans 14 residues. Germline V gene lookup returns CDR1 MDHEN and CDR2 SYDVKM. V dropped 5 bases and J dropped 4; count of bases not matched to a gene: 5. As DNA, the CDR3 is TGTGCCAGCAGTAGAGCGGGGGGCGGAGAGACCCAGTACTTC. Protein product: CASSRAGGGETQYF.

The V call is TRBV7-3, the J call TRBJ2-1; TRBD2 agrees at 9 bases. This CDR3 is built from 18 residues. V trimming: 1 base; J trimming: 7 bases; junction bases outside the gene matches: 14. CDR1 is SGHTA, CDR2 FQGTGA, per germline. The CDR3 DNA follows: TGTGCCAGCAGCTTAAAGCCCTTCGTTGCGGGGGGGCGTAATGAGCAGTTCTTC. It is translated as CASSLKPFVAGGRNEQFF.

The rearrangement links TRBV4-2 to TRBJ2-1; TRBD1 might be the D (5 bases). Germline CDR1 is LGHNA and CDR2 is YNFKEQ. The CDR3 spans 13 residues. Trimming left V 1 base short and J 6 bases short, with 7 bases between. For the CDR3, the DNA is TGTGCCAGCAGCCAAGTGCAGGGCAATGAGCAGTTCTTC. Amino acid sequence: CASSQVQGNEQFF.

Only a few counts were recorded for this clonotype. This rearrangement joins TRBV12-3 or TRBV12-4 to TRBJ1-1; TRBD1 matches 8 bases. The CDR3 has 14 amino acids. V gave up 8 bases and J gave up 3 bases; unmatched junction bases: 8. The CDR3 DNA follows: TGTGCCAGCGCGCAGGGGGCTTTGGACACTGAAGCTTTCTTT. Protein product: CASAQGALDTEAFF.

The V call is TRBV6-4, the J call TRBJ2-1; 12 bases align to TRBD2. The CDR3 runs 16 residues. J was trimmed by 3 bases and V by 2 bases; bases with no gene match: 2. Germline V lookup: CDR1 MRHNA, CDR2 SNTAGT. Here the CDR3 DNA reads TGTGCCAGCAGTGACACTAGCGGGGGGTTCTACAATGAGCAGTTCTTC. This codes for CASSDTSGGFYNEQFF.

This clonotype has a handful of counts. The CDR3 region is CSARRDGGGETQYF. The CDR3 nucleotides read TGCAGTGCTAGACGGGACGGAGGGGGGGAGACCCAGTACTTC. The V and J genes are TRBV20-1 and TRBJ2-5, with D perhaps being TRBD1 or TRBD2 (6 bases each). The CDR3 runs to 14 residues. Germline loops: CDR1 DFQATT, CDR2 SNEGSKA (reference sequence). V was clipped by 2 bases and J by 5 bases, with 15 bases between them.

The chain joins TRBV7-2 to TRBJ2-7; 7 nucleotides line up with TRBD2. The J segment lost 7 bases and the V segment lost 5 bases, leaving 8 bases of the junction unmatched. This CDR3 contains 13 residues. Germline V gene data show CDR1 as SGHTA and CDR2 as FQGNSA. The CDR3 reads CASSPRSGGEQYF. The CDR3 DNA reads as TGTGCCAGCAGCCCCCGGTCCGGGGGGGAGCAGTACTTC.

The CDR3 region is CATYPLFRDRHTGELFF. DNA for the CDR3: TGTGCCACCTACCCTCTTTTCCGGGACCGACACACCGGGGAGCTGTTTTTT. The chain couples TRBV6-5 to TRBJ2-2; the D call may be TRBD1 or TRBD2 (5 bases each). The CDR3 length is 17 residues. Trimming left V 10 bases short and J 3 bases short, with 24 bases between. Per germline, CDR1 MNHEY and CDR2 SVGAGI.

The chain is built from TRBV28 and TRBJ1-1; no reliable D call. Germline V CDR1 and CDR2: MDHEN, SYDVKM. V lost 2 bases and J lost 10, with 8 bases in between. The CDR3 extends over 11 amino acids. The CDR3 bases are TGTGCCAGCAGTTTAGGACGGGTAGCTTTCTTT. The encoded protein is CASSLGRVAFF.